The 21 T cell receptor beta chains reported below all come from one sample, sequenced in a study of monozygotic twins with inflammatory bowel disease. No DNA is given; TCRdb re-called the 5' RACE reads and lists each CDR3 protein once. The sample totals 400,000 or so distinct CDR3 sequences. Sequencing was done on a sample of blood. Receptors originate from a human donor with ulcerative colitis or Crohn's disease, or a healthy co-twin of an affected twin (not recorded which).

The gene calls are TRBV5-1 and TRBJ1-1. CDR3 length: 13 residues. Looked up from germline, CDR1 is SGHRS and CDR2 is YFSETQ. The CDR3 reads CASSDDRNTEAFF.

The chain recombines TRBV6-1 with TRBJ2-2. Germline assignment: CDR1 MNHNS and CDR2 SASEGT. The CDR3 extends over 14 amino acids. CDR3 protein: CASSERSTPGELFF.

The chain is built from TRBV20-1 and TRBJ2-1; the TCRdb D gene call, TRBD2, has no DNA to confirm it. Germline V lookup: CDR1 DFQATT, CDR2 SNEGSKA (reference sequence). The CDR3 contains 13 residues. CDR3: CSAPSGRRNEQFF.

CDR3 sequence reads: CASSTEGYEQYF. The chain uses TRBV5-1 and TRBJ2-7; TCRdb proposes TRBD2, but this gene call is untestable without DNA. The CDR3 is 12 amino acids. Germline lookup yields CDR1 SGHRS and CDR2 YFSETQ.

CDR3 sequence: CASSYFTGGSKTNYGYTF. This chain uses TRBV6-5 with TRBJ1-2; TCRdb reports TRBD1, a call that lacks DNA to check it against. Germline loops: CDR1 MNHEY, CDR2 SVGAGI. This CDR3 comprises 18 residues.

The chain links TRBV20-1 to TRBJ1-2; TCRdb designates TRBD1, a call that cannot be tested without DNA. The CDR3 spans 14 residues. The germline gives CDR1 DFQATT, CDR2 SNEGSKA (reference sequence). CDR3 protein: CSAPGRGTNYGYTF.

V gene TRBV5-1 combines with J gene TRBJ2-2; TCRdb's D call, TRBD2, is unchecked because there is no DNA. The CDR3 has 14 amino acids. Germline CDR1 and CDR2: SGHRS and YFSETQ. The CDR3 is CASSREVLTGELFF.

The chain combines TRBV18 with TRBJ2-2; TCRdb's D call, TRBD2, is unchecked because there is no DNA. The CDR3 runs 15 residues. CDR1 is KGHSH, CDR2 LQKENI, per germline. This CDR3 reads CASSPNPPSTGELFF.

The V gene is TRBV11-2, the J gene TRBJ2-3; there is no DNA to check the TCRdb D call of TRBD2. CDR3 size: 13 residues. Germline lookup yields CDR1 SGHAT and CDR2 FQNNGV. The chain's CDR3 is CASSLRSGNTQYF.

V gene TRBV20-1 combines with J gene TRBJ1-2; the D call from TCRdb, TRBD1, cannot be confirmed without DNA. The CDR3 is 13 residues long. CDR1 is DFQATT and CDR2 is SNEGSKA in the germline V gene (reference sequence). CDR3 amino acids: CSARPDRVGGYTF.

The J gene is TRBJ2-7, the V gene TRBV30. Germline CDR1 reads GTSNPN; CDR2 reads SVGIG (reference sequence). CDR3 length: 12 amino acids. The CDR3 loop reads CAWSRGTYEQYF.

The chain couples TRBV5-4 to TRBJ2-1; lacking DNA, the TRBD2 call made by TCRdb goes unchecked. The CDR3 has 14 residues. Germline loops: CDR1 SGHNT, CDR2 YYREEE (reference sequence). The chain's CDR3 is CASSPVIARNEQFF.

V is TRBV5-1 and J is TRBJ1-5; lacking DNA, the TRBD1 call made by TCRdb goes unchecked. The CDR3 is 16 residues long. Looked up from germline, CDR1 is SGHRS and CDR2 is YFSETQ. CDR3 region: CASSLGPQGSNQPQHF.

The rearrangement uses TRBV29-1 and TRBJ1-3. Per germline, CDR1 SQVTM and CDR2 ANQGSEA. The CDR3 has 11 residues. The CDR3 loop is CSVEGGNTIYF.

The gene calls are TRBV7-9 and TRBJ2-5; the TCRdb D gene call, TRBD1, has no DNA to confirm it. The germline V gene encodes CDR1 SEHNR and CDR2 FQNEAQ (reference sequence). This CDR3 is 16 amino acids long. The CDR3 sequence is CASSWTGRGGQETQYF.

The chain recombines TRBV18 with TRBJ2-5; TCRdb reports TRBD1, a call that lacks DNA to check it against. This CDR3 has 13 residues. CDR1 is KGHSH and CDR2 is LQKENI in the germline V gene. The CDR3 loop is CASSRTARETQYF.

This sequence joins TRBV7-9 and TRBJ2-7; the D gene TCRdb calls, TRBD2, cannot be checked with no DNA. The CDR3 is made up of 14 amino acids. CDR1 and CDR2 (germline): SEHNR, FQNEAQ (reference sequence). CDR3 in amino acids: CASSLGLNYYEQYF.

This rearrangement joins TRBV5-1 to TRBJ2-3; TCRdb proposes TRBD2, but this gene call is untestable without DNA. The germline V gene has CDR1 SGHRS and CDR2 YFSETQ. The length of the CDR3 is 15 residues. CDR3 amino acids: CASSAGPEVADTQYF.

The rearrangement links TRBV7-9 to TRBJ1-2; TCRdb calls TRBD1, which cannot be checked without DNA. The CDR3 length is 15 residues. CDR1 and CDR2 from the germline V gene are SEHNR and FQNEAQ (reference sequence). The CDR3 region is CASSSTGAANYGYTF.

The chain joins TRBV5-1 to TRBJ1-1. The CDR3 contains 14 residues. CDR1 is SGHRS and CDR2 is YFSETQ in the germline V gene. The CDR3 reads CASSLGDTGPEAFF.

This sequence joins TRBV7-6 and TRBJ2-7; TCRdb indicates TRBD1, and absent DNA this call remains unverified. CDR1 and CDR2 from the germline V gene are SGHVS and FNYEAQ. The CDR3 spans 14 residues. This chain's CDR3 is CASSQGPGGYEQYF.